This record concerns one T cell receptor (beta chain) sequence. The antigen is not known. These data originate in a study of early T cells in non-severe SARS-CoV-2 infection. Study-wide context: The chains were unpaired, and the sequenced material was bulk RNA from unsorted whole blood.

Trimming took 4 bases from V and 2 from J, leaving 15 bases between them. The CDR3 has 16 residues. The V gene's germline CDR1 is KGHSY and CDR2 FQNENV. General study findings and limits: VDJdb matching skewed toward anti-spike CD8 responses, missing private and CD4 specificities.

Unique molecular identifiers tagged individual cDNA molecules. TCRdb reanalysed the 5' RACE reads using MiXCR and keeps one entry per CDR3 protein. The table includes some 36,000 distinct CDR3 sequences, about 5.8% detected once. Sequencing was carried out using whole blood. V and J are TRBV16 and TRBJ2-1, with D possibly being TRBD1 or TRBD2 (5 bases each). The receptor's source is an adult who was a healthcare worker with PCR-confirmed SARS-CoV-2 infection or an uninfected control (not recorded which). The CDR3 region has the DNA TGTGCCAGCAGCCGCCTTCCTCAGGGACCCTACAATGAGCAGTTCTTC. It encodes CASSRLPQGPYNEQFF.